This TCR beta chain was found in a study of OX40 agonist ivuxolimab in advanced cancers. Regarding the study in general: Ivuxolimab was a fully human IgG2 agonistic monoclonal antibody targeting the costimulatory receptor OX40 (CD134). Intravenous ivuxolimab was administered to patients every 2 weeks at six dose levels: 0.01, 0.1, 0.3, 1.5, 3 and 10 mg/kg. Of the 52 patients in dose escalation, about 19 had hepatocellular carcinoma, about 15 had melanoma, 9 had renal cell carcinoma and 9 had head and neck cancer. In the dose-escalation cohort, 65% to 90% of patients were male, and the mean age was approximately 60 years, with a range of 23 to 79. Prior anti-PD-1, anti-PD-L1 or anti-CTLA-4 therapy was permitted, and checkpoint inhibitors had been received by more than 35% of dose-escalation patients. Three dose-escalation patients achieved partial responses, one with hepatocellular carcinoma and two with cutaneous melanoma. The purpose of peripheral TCRbeta sequencing was to test whether ivuxolimab changed TCR sequence diversity and led to clonal T-cell expansion. The paper reports the monotherapy dose-escalation portion (N of about 50 patients) of the phase I ivuxolimab trial.

From its cysteine to its phenylalanine, the CDR3 spans 15 amino acids. Only the CDR3 part of the read is kept: 45 bases, read in frame from the first base. From the germline V gene, CDR1 is SGHTA and CDR2 is FQGNSA. V sheds 0 bases and J sheds 7 bases, leaving 15 bases between their ends. Broader findings and caveats from the paper: After ivuxolimab, more expanded clones were found on average in CD8+ T cells than in CD4+ T cells. The antigen specificity of the clonally expanded peripheral T cells was not determined. Clonal expansion of both CD4+ and CD8+ blood T cells was observed from baseline to week 6 at doses 0.1 to 3.0 mg/kg. Low levels of normalized T-cell clonal expansion were also seen in some patients who did not respond. In the 0.1-3.0 mg/kg groups, partial responders were among the patients with the lowest normalized peripheral clonal expansion, particularly in CD8+ T cells.

For sequencing of the TCRbeta CDR3 region, genomic DNA was extracted from the sorted cells. TCRbeta CDR3 regions were sequenced using the immunoSEQ Assay. TCRdb holds this immuneACCESS table with in-frame rearrangements only. Some clones are missing; in checked studies, unresolved V genes explain under half, and the rest has no known cause. The sample profile shows 65,000 to 85,000 clones; more than 70% of them were found once. Over 8% of the sample is in the top ten clones. In the case of this clone: Its antigen is unknown. There are no base qualities to consult, and no much larger clone falls within one base.

Patients with a history of autoimmune disease or receiving systemic immunosuppression were excluded from the trial. Peripheral blood for TCR sequencing was collected from all dose cohorts at baseline, on cycle 4 day 1, and on cycle 7 day 1. Samples came from an open-label, multicenter, first-in-human phase I dose-escalation trial of ivuxolimab. Adults with locally advanced or metastatic head and neck squamous cell, hepatocellular, melanoma or renal cell carcinoma were enrolled in the trial. Before TCR sequencing, CD4+ T cells and CD8+ T cells from peripheral blood were sorted into separate populations.

The sequence links TRBV7-2 to TRBJ1-2; a confident D gene designation cannot be given. The clonotype comes from an adult with an advanced solid tumor such as melanoma, head and neck, liver or kidney cancer. The sample consisted of CD4+ or CD8+ T cells sorted from blood, taken in a trial of the OX40 agonist ivuxolimab. The sequenced DNA: TGTGCCAGCAGCTTAGCCACAGCATTCCCCCTTGGCTACACCTTC. Its coded protein is CASSLATAFPLGYTF.